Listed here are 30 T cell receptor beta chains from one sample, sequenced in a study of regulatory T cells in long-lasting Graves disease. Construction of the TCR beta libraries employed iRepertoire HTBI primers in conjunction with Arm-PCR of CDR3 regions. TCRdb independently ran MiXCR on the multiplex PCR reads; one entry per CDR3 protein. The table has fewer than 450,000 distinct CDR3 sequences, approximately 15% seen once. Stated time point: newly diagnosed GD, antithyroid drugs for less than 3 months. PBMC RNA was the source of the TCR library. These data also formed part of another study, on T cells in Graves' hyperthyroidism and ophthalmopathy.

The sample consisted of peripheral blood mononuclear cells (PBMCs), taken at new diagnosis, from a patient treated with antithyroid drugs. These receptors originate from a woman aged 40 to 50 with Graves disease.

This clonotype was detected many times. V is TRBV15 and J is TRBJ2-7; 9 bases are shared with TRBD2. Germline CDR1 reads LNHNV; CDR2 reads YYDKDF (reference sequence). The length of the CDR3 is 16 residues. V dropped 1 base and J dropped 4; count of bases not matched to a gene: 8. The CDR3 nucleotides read TGTGCCACCAGCAGAGGTGGAGCGGGAGGTTTTTACGAGCAGTACTTC. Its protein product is CATSRGGAGGFYEQYF.

CDR3 bases: TGTGCCACCTTAGAGGTTGCAGGGGGTTCCCCCGAAGCTTTCTTT. As protein: CATLEVAGGSPEAFF. The rearrangement joins TRBV19 to TRBJ1-1, with 7 nucleotides matching TRBD1. The length of the CDR3 is 15 residues. The germline gives CDR1 LNHDA, CDR2 SQIVND (reference sequence). With V trimmed by 10 bases and J by 8 bases, 19 bases remained unmatched.

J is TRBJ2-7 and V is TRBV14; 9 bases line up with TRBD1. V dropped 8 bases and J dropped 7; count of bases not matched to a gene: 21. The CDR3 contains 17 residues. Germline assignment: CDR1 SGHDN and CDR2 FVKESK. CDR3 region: CASGPSALRDRVKEQYF. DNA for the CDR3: TGTGCCAGCGGACCCTCCGCACTACGGGACAGGGTGAAGGAGCAGTACTTC.

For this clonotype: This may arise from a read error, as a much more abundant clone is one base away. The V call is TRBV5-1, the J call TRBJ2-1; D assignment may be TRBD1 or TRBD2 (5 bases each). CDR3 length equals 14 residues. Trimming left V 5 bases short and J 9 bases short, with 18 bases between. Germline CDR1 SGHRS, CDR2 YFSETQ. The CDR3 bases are TGCGCCAGCAGTACGGCAGTTTTCGGGGCTGAGCAGTTCTTC. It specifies CASSTAVFGAEQFF.

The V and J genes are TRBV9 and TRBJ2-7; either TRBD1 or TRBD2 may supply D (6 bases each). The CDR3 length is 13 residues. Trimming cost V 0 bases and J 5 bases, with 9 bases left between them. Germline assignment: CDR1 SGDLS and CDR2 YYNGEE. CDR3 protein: CASSVGGAHEQYF. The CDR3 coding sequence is TGTGCCAGCAGCGTAGGGGGGGCCCACGAGCAGTACTTC.

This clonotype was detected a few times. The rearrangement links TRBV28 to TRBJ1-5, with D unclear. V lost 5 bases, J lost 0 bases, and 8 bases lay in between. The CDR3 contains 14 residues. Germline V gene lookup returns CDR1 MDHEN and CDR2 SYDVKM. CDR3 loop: CASSRHNSNQPQHF. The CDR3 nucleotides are TGTGCCAGCAGTCGACACAATAGCAATCAGCCCCAGCATTTT.

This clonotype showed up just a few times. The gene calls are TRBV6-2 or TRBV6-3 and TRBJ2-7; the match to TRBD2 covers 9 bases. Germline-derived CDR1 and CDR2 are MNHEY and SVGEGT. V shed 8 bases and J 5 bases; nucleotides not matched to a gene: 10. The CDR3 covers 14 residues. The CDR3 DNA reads TGTGCCAGCTGCTGGCGGGAGGGCCCAAACGAGCAGTACTTC. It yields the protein CASCWREGPNEQYF.

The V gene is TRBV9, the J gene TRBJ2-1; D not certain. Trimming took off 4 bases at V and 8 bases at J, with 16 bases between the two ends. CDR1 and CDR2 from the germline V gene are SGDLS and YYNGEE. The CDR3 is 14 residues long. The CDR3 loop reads CASSPTLEVDEQFF. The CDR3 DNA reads TGTGCCAGCAGCCCAACCCTAGAGGTAGATGAGCAGTTCTTC. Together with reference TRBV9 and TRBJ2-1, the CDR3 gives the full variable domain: DSGVTQTPKHLITATGQRVTLRCSPRSGDLSVYWYQQSLDQGLQFLIQYYNGEERAKGNILERFSAQQFPDLHSELNLSSLELGDSALYFCASSPTLEVDEQFFGPGTRLTVL.

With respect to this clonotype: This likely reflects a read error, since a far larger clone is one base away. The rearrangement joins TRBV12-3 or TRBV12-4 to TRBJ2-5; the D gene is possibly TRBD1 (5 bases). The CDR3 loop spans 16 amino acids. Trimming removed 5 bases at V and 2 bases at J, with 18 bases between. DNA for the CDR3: TGTGCCAGCAGTGAAAGAGAGCTTTCAGGGCAAGAGACCCAGTACTTC. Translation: CASSERELSGQETQYF.

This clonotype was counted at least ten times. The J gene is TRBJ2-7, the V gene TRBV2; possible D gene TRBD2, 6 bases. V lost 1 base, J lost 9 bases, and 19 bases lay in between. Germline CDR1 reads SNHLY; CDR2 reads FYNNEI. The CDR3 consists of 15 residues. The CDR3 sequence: CASSEGLDTVFRQYF. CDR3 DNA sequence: TGTGCCAGCAGTGAAGGACTAGATACTGTGTTTCGGCAGTACTTC.

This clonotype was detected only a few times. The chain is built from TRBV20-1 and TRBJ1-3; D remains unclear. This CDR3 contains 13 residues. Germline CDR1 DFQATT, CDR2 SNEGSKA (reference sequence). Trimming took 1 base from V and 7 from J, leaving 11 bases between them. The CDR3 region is CSARVPGANTIYF. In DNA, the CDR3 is TGCAGTGCTAGAGTACCCGGAGCCAACACCATATATTTT.

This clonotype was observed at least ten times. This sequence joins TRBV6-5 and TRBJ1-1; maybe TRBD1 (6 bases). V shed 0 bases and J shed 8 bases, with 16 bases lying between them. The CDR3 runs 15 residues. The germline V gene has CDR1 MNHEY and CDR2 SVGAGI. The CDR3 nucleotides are TGTGCCAGCAGTTACTCGTTGATGGGGGCGGCGGAAGCTTTCTTT. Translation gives CASSYSLMGAAEAFF.

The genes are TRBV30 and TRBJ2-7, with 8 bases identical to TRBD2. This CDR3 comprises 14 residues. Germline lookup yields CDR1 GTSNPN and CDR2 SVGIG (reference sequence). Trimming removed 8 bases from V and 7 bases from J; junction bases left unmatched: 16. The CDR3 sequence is CARTPLAVTGEQYF. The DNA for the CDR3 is TGTGCCCGGACGCCACTAGCGGTTACGGGAGAGCAGTACTTC. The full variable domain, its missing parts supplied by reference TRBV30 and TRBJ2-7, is SQTIHQWPATLVQPVGSPLSLECTVEGTSNPNLYWYRQAAGRGLQLLFYSVGIGQISSEVPQNLSASRPQDRQFILSSKKLLLSDSGFYLCARTPLAVTGEQYFGPGTRLTVT.

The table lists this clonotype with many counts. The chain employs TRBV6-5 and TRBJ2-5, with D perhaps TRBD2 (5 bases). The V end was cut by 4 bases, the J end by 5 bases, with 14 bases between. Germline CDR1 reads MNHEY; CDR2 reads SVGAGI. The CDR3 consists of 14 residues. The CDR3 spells CASSLRTSRETQYF. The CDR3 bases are TGTGCCAGCAGTTTGAGAACTAGTCGGGAGACCCAGTACTTC.

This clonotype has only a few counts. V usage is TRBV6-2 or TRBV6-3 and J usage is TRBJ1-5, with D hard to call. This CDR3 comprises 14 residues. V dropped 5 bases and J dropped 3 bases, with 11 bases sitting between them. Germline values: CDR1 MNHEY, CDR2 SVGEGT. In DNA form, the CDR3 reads TGTGCCAGCAGTGCACTAGGACTCAATCAGCCCCAGCATTTT. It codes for CASSALGLNQPQHF.

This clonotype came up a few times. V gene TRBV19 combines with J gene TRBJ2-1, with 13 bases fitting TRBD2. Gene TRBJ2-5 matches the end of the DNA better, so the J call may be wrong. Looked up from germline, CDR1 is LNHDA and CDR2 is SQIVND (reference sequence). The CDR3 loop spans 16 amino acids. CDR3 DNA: TGTGCCAGTAGTATTTTCGGGACTAGCGGGGTAGAGACCCAGTACTTC. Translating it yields CASSIFGTSGVETQYF.

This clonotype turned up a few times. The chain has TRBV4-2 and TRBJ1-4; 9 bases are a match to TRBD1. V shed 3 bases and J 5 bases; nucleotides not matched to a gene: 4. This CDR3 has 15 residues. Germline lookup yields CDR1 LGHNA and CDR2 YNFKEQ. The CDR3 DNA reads TGTGCCAGCAGCCACGGTGGACAGGGGAATGAAAAACTGTTTTTT. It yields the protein CASSHGGQGNEKLFF.

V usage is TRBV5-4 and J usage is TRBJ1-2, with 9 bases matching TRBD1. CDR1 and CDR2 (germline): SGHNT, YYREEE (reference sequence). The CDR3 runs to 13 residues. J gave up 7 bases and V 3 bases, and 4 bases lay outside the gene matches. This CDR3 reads CASSWDRESGYTF. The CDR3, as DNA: TGTGCCAGCAGCTGGGACAGGGAGTCTGGCTACACCTTC.

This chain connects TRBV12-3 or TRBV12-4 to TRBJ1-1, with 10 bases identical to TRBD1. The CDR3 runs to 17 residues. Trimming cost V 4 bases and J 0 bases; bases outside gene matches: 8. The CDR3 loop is CASSYSRDRGVNTEAFF. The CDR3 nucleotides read TGTGCCAGCAGTTACTCCCGGGACAGGGGAGTGAACACTGAAGCTTTCTTT.

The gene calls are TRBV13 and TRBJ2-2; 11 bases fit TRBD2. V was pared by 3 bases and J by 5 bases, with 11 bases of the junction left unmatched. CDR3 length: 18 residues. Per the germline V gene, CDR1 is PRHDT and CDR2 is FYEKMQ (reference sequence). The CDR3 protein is CASSFASASGRTTGELFF. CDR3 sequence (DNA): TGTGCCAGCAGCTTCGCAAGTGCTAGCGGGAGGACGACCGGGGAGCTGTTTTTT.

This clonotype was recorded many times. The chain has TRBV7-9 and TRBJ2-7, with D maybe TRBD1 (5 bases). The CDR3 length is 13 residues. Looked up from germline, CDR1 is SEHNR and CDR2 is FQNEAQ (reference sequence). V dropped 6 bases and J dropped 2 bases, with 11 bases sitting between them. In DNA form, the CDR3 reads TGTGCCAGCAGTTGGGGCGGAACCTACGAGCAGTACTTC. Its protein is CASSWGGTYEQYF.

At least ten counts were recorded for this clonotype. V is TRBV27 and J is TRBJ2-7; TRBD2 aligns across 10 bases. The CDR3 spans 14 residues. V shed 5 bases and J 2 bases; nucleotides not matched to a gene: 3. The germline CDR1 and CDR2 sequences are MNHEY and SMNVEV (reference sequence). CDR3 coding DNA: TGTGCCAGCAGTACGGGACTAGCGACCTACGAGCAGTACTTC. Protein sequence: CASSTGLATYEQYF.

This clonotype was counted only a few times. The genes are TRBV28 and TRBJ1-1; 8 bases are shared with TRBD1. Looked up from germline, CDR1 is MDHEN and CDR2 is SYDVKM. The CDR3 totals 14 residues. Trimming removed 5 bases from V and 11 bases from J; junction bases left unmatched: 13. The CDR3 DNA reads TGTGCCAGCAGTAAATCCGGGACAGGTTTAATGGCTTTCTTT. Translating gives CASSKSGTGLMAFF.

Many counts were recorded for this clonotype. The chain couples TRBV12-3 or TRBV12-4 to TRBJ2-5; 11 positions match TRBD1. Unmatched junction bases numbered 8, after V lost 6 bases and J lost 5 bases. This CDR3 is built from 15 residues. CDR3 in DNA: TGTGCCAGCAGCACCCGGACAGGGGGCTATGAGACCCAGTACTTC. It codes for CASSTRTGGYETQYF.

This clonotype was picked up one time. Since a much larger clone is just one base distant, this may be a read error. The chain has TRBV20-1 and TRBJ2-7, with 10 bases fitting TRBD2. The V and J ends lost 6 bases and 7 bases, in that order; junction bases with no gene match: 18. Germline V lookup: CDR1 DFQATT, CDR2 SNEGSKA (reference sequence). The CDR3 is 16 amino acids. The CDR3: CSATQGLAEAYNEQYF. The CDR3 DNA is TGCAGTGCCACCCAAGGACTAGCGGAGGCTTACAATGAGCAGTACTTC.

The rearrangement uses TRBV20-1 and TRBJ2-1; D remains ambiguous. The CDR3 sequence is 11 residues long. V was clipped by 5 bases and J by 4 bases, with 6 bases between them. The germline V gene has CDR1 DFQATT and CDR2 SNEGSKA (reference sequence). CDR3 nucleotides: TGCAGTGCTCCATTATACAATGAGCAGTTCTTC. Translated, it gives CSAPLYNEQFF.

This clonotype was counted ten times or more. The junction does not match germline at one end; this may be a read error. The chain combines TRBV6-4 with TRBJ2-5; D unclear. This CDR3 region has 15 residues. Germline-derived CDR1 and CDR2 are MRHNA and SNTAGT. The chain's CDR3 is CASSYSPGSGDTQYF. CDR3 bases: TGTGCCAGCAGTTACTCACCGGGCTCCGGTGATACCCAGTACTTC.

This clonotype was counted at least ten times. The CDR3 DNA sequence: TGTGCCAGCAGCTTAGGGGTGGCAGGGTTTTCCTCAGATACGCAGTATTTT. Its translation is CASSLGVAGFSSDTQYF. The genes are TRBV7-9 and TRBJ2-3; D might be TRBD1 (5 bases). Trimming shortened V by 1 base and J by 4 bases, and 18 bases separated the two germline ends. Germline CDR1 is SEHNR and CDR2 is FQNEAQ (reference sequence). The CDR3 contains 17 residues.

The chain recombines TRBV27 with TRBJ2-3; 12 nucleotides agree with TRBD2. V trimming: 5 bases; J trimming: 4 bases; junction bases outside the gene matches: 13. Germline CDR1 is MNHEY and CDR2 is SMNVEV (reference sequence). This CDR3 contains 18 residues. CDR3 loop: CASSPRLAGDPRSDTQYF. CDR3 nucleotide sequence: TGTGCCAGCAGTCCGAGACTAGCGGGAGACCCGCGGTCAGATACGCAGTATTTT.

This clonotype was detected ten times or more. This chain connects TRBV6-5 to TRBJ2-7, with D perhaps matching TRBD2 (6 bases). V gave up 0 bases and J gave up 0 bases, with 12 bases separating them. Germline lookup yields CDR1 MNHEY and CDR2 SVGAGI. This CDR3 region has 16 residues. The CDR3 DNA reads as TGTGCCAGCAGTTACTCGAAGGTCGGGAGCTCCTACGAGCAGTACTTC. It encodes CASSYSKVGSSYEQYF.